This T cell receptor beta chain emerged from a study of patients and donors after allogeneic stem cell transplantation. The CDR3 runs to 16 residues. Trimming took off 3 bases at V and 5 bases at J, with 19 bases between the two ends. TCRdb re-called the RT-PCR reads with MiXCR, one entry per CDR3 protein. Of about 960,000 distinct CDR3 sequences in the sample, under 20% were seen once. The TCR was taken from a human donor who was either an allogeneic HSCT recipient or a stem cell or donor lymphocyte infusion donor (not recorded which). It is not recorded whose cells these are; they may come from a transplant donor. The rearrangement uses TRBV12-3 or TRBV12-4 and TRBJ1-1, with D uncertain. Sample: blood, either unsorted or a sorted T cell fraction (not recorded which). CDR3 region: CASSFSIQRDRTEAFF. CDR3 bases: TGTGCCAGCAGTTTCTCTATCCAGAGGGATAGAACTGAAGCTTTCTTT.